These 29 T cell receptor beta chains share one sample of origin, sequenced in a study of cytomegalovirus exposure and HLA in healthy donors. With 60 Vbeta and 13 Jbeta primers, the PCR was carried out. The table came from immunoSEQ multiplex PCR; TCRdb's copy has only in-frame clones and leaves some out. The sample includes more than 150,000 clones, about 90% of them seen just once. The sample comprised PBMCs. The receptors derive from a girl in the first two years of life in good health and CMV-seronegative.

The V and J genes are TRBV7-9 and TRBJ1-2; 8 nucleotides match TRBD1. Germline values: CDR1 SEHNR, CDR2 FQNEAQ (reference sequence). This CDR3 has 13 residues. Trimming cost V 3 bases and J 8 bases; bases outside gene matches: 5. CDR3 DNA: TGTGCCAGCAGCTTCCGGACAGGGACGGGCTACACCTTC. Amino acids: CASSFRTGTGYTF. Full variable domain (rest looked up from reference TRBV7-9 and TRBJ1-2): DTGVSQNPRHKITKRGQNVTFRCDPISEHNRLYWYRQTLGQGPEFLTYFQNEAQLEKSRLLSDRFSAERPKGSFSTLEIQRTEQGDSAMYLCASSFRTGTGYTFGSGTRLTVV.

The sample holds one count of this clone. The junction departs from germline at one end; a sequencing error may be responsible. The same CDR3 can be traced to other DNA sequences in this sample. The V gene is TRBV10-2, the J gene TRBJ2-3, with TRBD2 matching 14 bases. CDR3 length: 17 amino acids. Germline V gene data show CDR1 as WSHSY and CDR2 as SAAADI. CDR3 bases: TGCGCCAGCAGCGACGCTGGGACTAGCGGGAGCACAGATACGCAATATTTT. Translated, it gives CASSDAGTSGSTDTQYF.

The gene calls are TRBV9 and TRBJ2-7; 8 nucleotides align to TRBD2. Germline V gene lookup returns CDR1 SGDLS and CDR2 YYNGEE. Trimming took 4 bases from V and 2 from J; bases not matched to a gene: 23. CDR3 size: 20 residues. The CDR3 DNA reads TGTGCCAGCAGCACCCCCCGTGCGACTAGCGAGACCCCAAGCACCTACGAGCAGTACTTC. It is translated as CASSTPRATSETPSTYEQYF.

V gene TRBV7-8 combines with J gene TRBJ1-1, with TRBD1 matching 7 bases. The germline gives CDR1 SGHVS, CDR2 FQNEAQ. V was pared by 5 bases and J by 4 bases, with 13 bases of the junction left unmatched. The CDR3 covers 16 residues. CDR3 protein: CASSPYSTGIGTEAFF. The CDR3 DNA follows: TGTGCCAGCAGCCCCTACTCGACAGGGATTGGCACTGAAGCTTTCTTT.

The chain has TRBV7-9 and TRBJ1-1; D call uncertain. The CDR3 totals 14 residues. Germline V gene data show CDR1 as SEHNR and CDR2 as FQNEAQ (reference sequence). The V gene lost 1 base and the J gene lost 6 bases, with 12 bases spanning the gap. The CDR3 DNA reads TGTGCCAGCAGCTTAGGGTGGAGTACTGCTGAAGCTTTCTTT. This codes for CASSLGWSTAEAFF.

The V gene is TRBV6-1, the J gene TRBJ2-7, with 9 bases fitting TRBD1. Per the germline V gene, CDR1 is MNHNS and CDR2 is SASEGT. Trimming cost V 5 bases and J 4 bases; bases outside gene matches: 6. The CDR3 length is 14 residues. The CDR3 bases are TGTGCCAGCAGTTCCCGGACAGGGGTGTACGAGCAGTACTTC. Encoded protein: CASSSRTGVYEQYF.

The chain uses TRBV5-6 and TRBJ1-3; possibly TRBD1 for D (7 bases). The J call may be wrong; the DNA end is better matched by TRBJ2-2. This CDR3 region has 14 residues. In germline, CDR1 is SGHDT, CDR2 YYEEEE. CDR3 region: CASSLGQGGGELFF. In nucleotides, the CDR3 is TGTGCCAGCAGCTTGGGACAGGGAGGCGGGGAGCTGTTTTTT.

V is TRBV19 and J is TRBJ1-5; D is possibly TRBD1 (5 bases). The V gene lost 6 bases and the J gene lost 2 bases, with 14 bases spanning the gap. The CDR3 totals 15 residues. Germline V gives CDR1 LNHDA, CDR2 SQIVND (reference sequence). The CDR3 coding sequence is TGTGCCAGTAGGTCACAGGATCGGGGCAATCAGCCCCAGCATTTT. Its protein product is CASRSQDRGNQPQHF.

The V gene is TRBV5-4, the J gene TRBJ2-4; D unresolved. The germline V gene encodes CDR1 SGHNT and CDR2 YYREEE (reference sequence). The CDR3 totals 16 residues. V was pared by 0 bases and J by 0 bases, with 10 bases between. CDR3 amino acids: CASSLGAGIAKNIQYF. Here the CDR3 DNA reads TGTGCCAGCAGCTTGGGGGCAGGAATAGCCAAAAACATTCAGTACTTC. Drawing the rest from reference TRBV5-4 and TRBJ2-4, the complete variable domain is ETGVTQSPTHLIKTRGQQVTLRCSSQSGHNTVSWYQQALGQGPQFIFQYYREEENGRGNFPPRFSGLQFPNYSSELNVNALELDDSALYLCASSLGAGIAKNIQYFGAGTRLSVL.

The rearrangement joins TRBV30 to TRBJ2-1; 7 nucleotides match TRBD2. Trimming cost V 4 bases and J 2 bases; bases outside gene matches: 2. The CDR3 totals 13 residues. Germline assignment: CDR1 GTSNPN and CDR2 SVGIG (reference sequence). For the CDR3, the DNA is TGTGCCTGGACTAGCGGAGCCTACAATGAGCAGTTCTTC. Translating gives CAWTSGAYNEQFF.

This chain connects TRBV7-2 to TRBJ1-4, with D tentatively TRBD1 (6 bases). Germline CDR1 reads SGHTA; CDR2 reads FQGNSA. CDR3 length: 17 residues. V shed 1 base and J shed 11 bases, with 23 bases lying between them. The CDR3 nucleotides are TGTGCCAGCAGCTTAGGCTTCGGTGGCAGGGGCCGCCCGAAACTGTTTTTT. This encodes CASSLGFGGRGRPKLFF.

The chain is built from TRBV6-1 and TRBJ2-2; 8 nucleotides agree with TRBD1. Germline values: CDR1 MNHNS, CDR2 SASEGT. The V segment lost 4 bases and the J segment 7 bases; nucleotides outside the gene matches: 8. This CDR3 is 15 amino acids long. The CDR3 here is CASSVFRGLDGELFF. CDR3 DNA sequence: TGTGCCAGCAGTGTATTCAGGGGGCTGGACGGGGAGCTGTTTTTT.

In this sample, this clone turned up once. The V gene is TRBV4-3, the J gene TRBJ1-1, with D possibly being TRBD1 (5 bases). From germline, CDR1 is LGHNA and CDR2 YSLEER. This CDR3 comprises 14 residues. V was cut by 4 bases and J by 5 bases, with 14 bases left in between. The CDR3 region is CASSPGRGATEAFF. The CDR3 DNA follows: TGCGCCAGCAGCCCCGGGAGAGGGGCAACTGAAGCTTTCTTT.

The CDR3 nucleotides are TGTGCCTGGAGCACACAGGGGGGCACTGAAGCTTTCTTT. It encodes CAWSTQGGTEAFF. The rearrangement uses TRBV30 and TRBJ1-1, with 8 bases fitting TRBD1. CDR1 and CDR2 (germline): GTSNPN, SVGIG (reference sequence). The CDR3 is 13 amino acids. Trimming at V came to 3 bases and at J to 4 bases, leaving 4 bases not matched to a gene.

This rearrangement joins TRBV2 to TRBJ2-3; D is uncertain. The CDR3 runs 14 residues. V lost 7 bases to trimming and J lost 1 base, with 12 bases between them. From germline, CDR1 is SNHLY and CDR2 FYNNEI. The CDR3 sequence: CASTPHLGTDTQYF. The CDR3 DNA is TGTGCCAGCACCCCGCACTTAGGCACAGATACGCAGTATTTT.

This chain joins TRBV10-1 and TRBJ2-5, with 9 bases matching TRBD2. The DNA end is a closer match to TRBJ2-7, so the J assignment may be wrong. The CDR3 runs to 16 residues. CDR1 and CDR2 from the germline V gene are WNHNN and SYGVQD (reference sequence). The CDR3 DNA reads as TGCGCCAGCATCTCAACCCTAGCGGGGCTTACCTACGAGCAGTACTTC. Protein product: CASISTLAGLTYEQYF.

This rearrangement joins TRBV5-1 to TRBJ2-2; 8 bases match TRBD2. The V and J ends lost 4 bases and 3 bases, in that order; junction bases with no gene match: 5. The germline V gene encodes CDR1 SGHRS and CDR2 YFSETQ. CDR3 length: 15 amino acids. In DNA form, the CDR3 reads TGCGCCAGCAGCGCCGGGACTAGGGACACCGGGGAGCTGTTTTTT. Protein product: CASSAGTRDTGELFF.

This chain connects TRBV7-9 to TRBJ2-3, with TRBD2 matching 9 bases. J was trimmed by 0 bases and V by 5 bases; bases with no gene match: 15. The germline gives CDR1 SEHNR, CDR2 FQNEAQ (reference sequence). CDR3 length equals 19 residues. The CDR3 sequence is CASSTRLADNYDSTDTQYF. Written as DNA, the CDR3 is TGTGCCAGCAGCACCAGACTAGCGGATAATTATGATAGCACAGATACGCAGTATTTT. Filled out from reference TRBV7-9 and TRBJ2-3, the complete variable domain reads DTGVSQNPRHKITKRGQNVTFRCDPISEHNRLYWYRQTLGQGPEFLTYFQNEAQLEKSRLLSDRFSAERPKGSFSTLEIQRTEQGDSAMYLCASSTRLADNYDSTDTQYFGPGTRLTVL.

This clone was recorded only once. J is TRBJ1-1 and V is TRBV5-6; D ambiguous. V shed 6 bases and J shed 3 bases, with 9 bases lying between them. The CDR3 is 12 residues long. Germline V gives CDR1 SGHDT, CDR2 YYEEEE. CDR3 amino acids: CASNRDHTEAFF. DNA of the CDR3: TGTGCCAGCAACCGGGATCACACTGAAGCTTTCTTT.

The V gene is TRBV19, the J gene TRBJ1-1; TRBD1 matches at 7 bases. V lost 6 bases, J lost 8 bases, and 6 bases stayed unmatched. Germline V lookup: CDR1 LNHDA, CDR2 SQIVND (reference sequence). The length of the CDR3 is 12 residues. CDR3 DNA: TGTGCCAGTAGGGAACCGGGACAGGAAGCTTTCTTT. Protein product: CASREPGQEAFF.

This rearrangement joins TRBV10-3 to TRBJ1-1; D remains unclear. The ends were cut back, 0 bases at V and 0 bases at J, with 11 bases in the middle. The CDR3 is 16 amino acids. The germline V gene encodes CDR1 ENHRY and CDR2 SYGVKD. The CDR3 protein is CAISESGRNMNTEAFF. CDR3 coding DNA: TGTGCCATCAGTGAGTCAGGCAGGAACATGAACACTGAAGCTTTCTTT.

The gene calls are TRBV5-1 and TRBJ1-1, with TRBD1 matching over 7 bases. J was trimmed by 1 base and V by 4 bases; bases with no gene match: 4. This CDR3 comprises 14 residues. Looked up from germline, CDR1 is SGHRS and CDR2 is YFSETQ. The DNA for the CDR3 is TGCGCCAGCAGCGGGGGACAGCGGAACACTGAAGCTTTCTTT. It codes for CASSGGQRNTEAFF.

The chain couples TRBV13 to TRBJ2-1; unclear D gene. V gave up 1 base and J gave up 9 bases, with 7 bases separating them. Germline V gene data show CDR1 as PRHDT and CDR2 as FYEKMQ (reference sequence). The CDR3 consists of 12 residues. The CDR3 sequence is CASSLVRSEQFF. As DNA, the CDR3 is TGTGCCAGCAGCTTAGTAAGGAGTGAGCAGTTCTTC.

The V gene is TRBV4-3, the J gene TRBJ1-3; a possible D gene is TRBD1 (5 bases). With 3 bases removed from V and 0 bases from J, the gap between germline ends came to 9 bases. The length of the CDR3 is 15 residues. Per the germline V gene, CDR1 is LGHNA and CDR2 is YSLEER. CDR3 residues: CASSQTALSGNTIYF. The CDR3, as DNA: TGCGCCAGCAGCCAGACAGCCCTCTCTGGAAACACCATATATTTT.

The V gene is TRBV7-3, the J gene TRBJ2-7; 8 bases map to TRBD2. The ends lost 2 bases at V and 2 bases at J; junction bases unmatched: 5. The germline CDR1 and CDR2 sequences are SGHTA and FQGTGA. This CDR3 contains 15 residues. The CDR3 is CASSLYSGSPYEQYF. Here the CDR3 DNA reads TGTGCCAGCAGCTTATACAGCGGGAGCCCCTACGAGCAGTACTTC.

The CDR3 loop reads CASSQAGGGKEKLFF. CDR3 in DNA: TGCGCCAGCAGCCAGGCGGGGGGCGGGAAAGAAAAACTGTTTTTT. The chain links TRBV4-1 to TRBJ1-4, with a weak D call TRBD1 (6 bases). The CDR3 is made up of 15 amino acids. The germline V gene has CDR1 MGHRA and CDR2 YSYEKL. Trimming took 3 bases from V and 8 from J, leaving 16 bases between them.

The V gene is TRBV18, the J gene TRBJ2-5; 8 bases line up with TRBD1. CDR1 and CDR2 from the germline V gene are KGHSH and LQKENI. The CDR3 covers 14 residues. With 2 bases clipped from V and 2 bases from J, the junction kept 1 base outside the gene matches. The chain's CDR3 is CASSPNRGQETQYF. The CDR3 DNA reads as TGTGCCAGCTCACCAAACAGGGGGCAAGAGACCCAGTACTTC.

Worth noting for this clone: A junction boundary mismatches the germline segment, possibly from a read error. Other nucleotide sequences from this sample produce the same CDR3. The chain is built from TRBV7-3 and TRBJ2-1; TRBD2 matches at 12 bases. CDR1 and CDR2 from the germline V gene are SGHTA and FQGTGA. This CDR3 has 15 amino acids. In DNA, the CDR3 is TGCGCCAGCAGCTTCGGACTAGCGGGGTGGAATGAGCAGTTCTTC. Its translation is CASSFGLAGWNEQFF. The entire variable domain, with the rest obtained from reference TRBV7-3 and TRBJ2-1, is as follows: GAGVSQTPSNKVTEKGKYVELRCDPISGHTALYWYRQSLGQGPEFLIYFQGTGAADDSGLPNDRFFAVRPEGSVSTLKIQRTERGDSAVYLCASSFGLAGWNEQFFGPGTRLTVL.

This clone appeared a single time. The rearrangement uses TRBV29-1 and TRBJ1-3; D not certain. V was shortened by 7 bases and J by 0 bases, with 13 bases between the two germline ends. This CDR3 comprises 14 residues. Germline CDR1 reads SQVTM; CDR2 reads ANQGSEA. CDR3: CSALAGLSGNTIYF. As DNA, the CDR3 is TGCAGCGCCCTGGCAGGCCTCTCTGGAAACACCATATATTTT.